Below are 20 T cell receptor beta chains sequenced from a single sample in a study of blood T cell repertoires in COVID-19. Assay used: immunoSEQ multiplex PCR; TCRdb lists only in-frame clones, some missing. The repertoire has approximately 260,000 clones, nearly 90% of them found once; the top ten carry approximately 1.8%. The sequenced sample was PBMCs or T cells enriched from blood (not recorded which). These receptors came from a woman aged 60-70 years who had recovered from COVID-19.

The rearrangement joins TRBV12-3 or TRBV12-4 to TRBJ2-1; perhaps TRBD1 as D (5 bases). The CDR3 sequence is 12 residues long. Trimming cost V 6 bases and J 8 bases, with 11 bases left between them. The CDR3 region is CASSMTEDEQFF. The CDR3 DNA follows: TGTGCCAGCAGCATGACAGAGGATGAGCAGTTCTTC.

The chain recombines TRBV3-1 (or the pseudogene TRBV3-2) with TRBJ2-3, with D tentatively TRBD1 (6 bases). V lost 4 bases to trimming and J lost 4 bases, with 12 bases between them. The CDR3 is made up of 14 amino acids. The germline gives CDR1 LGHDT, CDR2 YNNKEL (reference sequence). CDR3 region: CASSRSRGSDTQYF. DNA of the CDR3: TGTGCCAGCAGCCGAAGTAGGGGGTCAGATACGCAGTATTTT.

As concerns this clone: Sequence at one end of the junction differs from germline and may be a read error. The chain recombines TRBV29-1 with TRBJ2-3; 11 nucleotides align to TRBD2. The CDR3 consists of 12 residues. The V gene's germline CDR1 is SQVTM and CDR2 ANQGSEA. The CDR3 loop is CSVEEASGGPGF. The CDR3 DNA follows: TGCAGCGTTGAAGAAGCTAGCGGGGGGCCCGGTTTT.

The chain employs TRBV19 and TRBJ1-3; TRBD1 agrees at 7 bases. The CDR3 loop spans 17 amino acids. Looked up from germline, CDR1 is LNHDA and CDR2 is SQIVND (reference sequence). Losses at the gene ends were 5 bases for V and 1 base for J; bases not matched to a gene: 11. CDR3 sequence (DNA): TGTGCCAGTAGTCGTCGCGGACAGGCCGGATCTGGAAACACCATATATTTT. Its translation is CASSRRGQAGSGNTIYF. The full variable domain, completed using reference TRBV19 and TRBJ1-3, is DGGITQSPKYLFRKEGQNVTLSCEQNLNHDAMYWYRQDPGQGLRLIYYSQIVNDFQKGDIAEGYSVSREKKESFPLTVTSAQKNPTAFYLCASSRRGQAGSGNTIYFGEGSWLTVV.

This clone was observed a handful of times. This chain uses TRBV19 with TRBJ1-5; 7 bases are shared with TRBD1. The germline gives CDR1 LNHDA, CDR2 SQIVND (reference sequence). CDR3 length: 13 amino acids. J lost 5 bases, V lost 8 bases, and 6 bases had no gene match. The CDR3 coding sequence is TGTGCCAGTGTGACAGGGAAATATCAGCCCCAGCATTTT. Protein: CASVTGKYQPQHF.

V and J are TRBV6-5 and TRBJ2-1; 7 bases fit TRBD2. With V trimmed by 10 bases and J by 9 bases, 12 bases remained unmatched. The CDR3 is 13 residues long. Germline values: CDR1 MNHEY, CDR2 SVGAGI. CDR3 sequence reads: CAIRARGRTEQFF. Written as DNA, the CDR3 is TGTGCCATCCGGGCGCGGGGGAGGACTGAGCAGTTCTTC.

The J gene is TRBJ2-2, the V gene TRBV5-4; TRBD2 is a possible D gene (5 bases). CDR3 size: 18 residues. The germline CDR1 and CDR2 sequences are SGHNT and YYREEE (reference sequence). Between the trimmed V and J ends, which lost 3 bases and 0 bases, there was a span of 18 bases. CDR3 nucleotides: TGTGCCAGCAGCTCACCTTCGGGAACCCAAGCGAACACCGGGGAGCTGTTTTTT. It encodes CASSSPSGTQANTGELFF.

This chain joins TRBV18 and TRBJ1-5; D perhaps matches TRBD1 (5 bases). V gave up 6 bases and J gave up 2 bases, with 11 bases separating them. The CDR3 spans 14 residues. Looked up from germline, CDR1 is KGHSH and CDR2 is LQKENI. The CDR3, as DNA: TGTGCCAGCTCCCCCGGGGGGGGCAATCAGCCCCAGCATTTT. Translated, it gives CASSPGGGNQPQHF.

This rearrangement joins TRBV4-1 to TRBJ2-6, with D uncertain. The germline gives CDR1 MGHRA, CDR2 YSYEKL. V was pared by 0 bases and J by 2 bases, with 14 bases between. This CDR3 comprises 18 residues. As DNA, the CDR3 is TGCGCCAGCAGCCAAGATACATTAAGACAAGCTGGGGCCAACGTCCTGACTTTC. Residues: CASSQDTLRQAGANVLTF.

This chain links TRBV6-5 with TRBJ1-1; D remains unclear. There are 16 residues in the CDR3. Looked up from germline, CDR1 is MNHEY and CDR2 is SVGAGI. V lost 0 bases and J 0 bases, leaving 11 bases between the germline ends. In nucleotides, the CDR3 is TGTGCCAGCAGTTACTCGAGCCGAAATTTGAACACTGAAGCTTTCTTT. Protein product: CASSYSSRNLNTEAFF.

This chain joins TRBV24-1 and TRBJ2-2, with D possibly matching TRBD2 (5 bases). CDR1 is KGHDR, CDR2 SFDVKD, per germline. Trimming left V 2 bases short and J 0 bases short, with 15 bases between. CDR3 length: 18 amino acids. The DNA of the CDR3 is TGTGCCACCAGTGATTGGCGGGCAGCCACTTCGAACACCGGGGAGCTGTTTTTT. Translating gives CATSDWRAATSNTGELFF.

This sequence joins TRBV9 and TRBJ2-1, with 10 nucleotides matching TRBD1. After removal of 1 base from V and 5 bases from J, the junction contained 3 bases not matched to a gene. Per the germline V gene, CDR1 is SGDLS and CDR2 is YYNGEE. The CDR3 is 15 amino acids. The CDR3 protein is CASSVRQGANNEQFF. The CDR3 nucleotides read TGTGCCAGCAGCGTAAGACAGGGGGCCAACAATGAGCAGTTCTTC.

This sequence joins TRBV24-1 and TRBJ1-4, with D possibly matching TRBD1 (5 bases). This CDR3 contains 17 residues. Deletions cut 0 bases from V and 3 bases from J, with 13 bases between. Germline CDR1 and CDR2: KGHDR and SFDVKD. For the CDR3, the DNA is TGTGCCACCAGTGATTTGCACGGACGGGGGGCTAATGAAAAACTGTTTTTT. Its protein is CATSDLHGRGANEKLFF.

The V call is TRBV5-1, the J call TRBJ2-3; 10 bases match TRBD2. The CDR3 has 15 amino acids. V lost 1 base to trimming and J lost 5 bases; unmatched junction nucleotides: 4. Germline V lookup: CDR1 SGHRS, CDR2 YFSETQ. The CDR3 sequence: CASSLSGRAIDTQYF. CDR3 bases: TGCGCCAGCAGCTTGAGCGGGAGGGCCATAGATACGCAGTATTTT. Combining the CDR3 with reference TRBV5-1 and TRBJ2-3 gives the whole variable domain KAGVTQTPRYLIKTRGQQVTLSCSPISGHRSVSWYQQTPGQGLQFLFEYFSETQRNKGNFPGRFSGRQFSNSRSEMNVSTLELGDSALYLCASSLSGRAIDTQYFGPGTRLTVL.

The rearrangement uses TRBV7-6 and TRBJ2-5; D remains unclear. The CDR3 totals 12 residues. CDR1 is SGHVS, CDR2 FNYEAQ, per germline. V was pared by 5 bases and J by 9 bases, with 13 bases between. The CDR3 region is CASSTQAAAQYF. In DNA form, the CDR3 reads TGTGCCAGCAGCACCCAAGCCGCGGCCCAGTACTTC.

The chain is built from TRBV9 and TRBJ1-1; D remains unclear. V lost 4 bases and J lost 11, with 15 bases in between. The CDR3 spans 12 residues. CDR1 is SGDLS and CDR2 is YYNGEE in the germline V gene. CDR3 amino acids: CASSSLDGVAFF. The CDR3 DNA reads TGTGCCAGCAGCTCTCTGGACGGGGTCGCTTTCTTT. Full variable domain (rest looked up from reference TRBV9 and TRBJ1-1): DSGVTQTPKHLITATGQRVTLRCSPRSGDLSVYWYQQSLDQGLQFLIQYYNGEERAKGNILERFSAQQFPDLHSELNLSSLELGDSALYFCASSSLDGVAFFGQGTRLTVV.

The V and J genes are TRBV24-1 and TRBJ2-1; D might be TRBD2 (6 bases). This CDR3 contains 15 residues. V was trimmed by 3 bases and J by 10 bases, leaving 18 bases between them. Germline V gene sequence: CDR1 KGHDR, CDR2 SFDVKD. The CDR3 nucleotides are TGTGCCACCAGTGATGCCTCGGGACTTTGGGGCGAGCAGTTCTTC. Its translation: CATSDASGLWGEQFF.

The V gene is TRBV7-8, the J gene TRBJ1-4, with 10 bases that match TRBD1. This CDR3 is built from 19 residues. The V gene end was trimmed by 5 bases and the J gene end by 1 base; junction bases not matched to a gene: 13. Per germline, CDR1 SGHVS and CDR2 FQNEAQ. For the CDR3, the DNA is TGTGCCAGCAGCCTTCTGGTGACAGGGGGCTTGAGAACTAATGAAAAACTGTTTTTT. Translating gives CASSLLVTGGLRTNEKLFF.

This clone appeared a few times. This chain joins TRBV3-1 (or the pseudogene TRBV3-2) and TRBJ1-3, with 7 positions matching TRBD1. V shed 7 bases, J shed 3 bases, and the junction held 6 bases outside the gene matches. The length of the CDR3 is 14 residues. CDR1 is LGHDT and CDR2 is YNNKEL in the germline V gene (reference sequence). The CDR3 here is CASTGTAYGNTIYF. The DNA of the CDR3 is TGTGCCAGCACCGGGACAGCTTATGGAAACACCATATATTTT.

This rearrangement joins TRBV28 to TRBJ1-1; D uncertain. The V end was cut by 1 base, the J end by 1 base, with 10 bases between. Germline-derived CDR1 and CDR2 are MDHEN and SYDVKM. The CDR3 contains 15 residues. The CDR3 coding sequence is TGTGCCAGCAGTTTATCTCTCCAACAGAACACTGAAGCTTTCTTT. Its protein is CASSLSLQQNTEAFF. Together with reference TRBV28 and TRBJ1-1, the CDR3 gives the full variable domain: DVKVTQSSRYLVKRTGEKVFLECVQDMDHENMFWYRQDPGLGLRLIYFSYDVKMKEKGDIPEGYSVSREKKERFSLILESASTNQTSMYLCASSLSLQQNTEAFFGQGTRLTVV.